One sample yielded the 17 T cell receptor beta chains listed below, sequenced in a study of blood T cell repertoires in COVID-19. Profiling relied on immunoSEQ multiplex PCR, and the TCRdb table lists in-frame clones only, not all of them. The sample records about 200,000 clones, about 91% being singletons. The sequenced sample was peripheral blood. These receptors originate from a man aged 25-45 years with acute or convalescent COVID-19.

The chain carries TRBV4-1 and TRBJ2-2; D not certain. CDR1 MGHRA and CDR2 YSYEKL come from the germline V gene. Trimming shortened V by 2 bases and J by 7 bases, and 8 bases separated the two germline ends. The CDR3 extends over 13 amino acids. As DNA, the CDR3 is TGCGCCAGCAGCCAAACTACTTACGGGGAGCTGTTTTTT. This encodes CASSQTTYGELFF.

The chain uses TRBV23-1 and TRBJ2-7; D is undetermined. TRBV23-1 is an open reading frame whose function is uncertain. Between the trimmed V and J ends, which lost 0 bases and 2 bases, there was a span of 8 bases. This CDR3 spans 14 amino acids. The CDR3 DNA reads TGCGCCAGCAGTCAATCAGCAGGAACCTACGAGCAGTACTTC. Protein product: CASSQSAGTYEQYF.

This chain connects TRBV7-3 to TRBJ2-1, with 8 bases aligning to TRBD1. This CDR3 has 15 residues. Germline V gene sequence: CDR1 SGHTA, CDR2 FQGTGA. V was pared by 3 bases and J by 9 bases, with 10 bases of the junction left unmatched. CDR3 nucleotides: TGTGCCAGCAGCTTGTCTCCGGGACAGGCAAGTGAGCAGTTCTTC. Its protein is CASSLSPGQASEQFF.

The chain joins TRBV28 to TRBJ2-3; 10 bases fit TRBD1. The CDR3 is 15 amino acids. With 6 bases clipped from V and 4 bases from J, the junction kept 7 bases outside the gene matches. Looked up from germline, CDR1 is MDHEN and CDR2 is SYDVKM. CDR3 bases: TGTGCCAGCAGCAGTCCCGGGACAGGGGCAGATACGCAGTATTTT. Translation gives CASSSPGTGADTQYF.

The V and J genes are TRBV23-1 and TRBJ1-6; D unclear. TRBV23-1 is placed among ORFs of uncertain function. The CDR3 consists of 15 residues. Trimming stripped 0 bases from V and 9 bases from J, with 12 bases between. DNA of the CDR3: TGCGCCAGCAGTCAATCCCCCGGGGAGATTTCACCCCTCCACTTT. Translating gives CASSQSPGEISPLHF.

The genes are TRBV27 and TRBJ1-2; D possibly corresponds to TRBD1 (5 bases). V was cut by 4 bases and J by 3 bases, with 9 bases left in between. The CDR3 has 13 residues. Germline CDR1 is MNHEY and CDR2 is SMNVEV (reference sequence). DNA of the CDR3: TGTGCCAGCAGTTCCAGGGAAGACTATGGCTACACCTTC. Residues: CASSSREDYGYTF.

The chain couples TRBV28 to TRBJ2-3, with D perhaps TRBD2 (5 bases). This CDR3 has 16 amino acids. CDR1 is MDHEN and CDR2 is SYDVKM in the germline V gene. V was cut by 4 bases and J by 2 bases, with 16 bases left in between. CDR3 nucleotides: TGTGCCAGCAGTTCAAGGAGCGGAGCGATCACAGATACGCAGTATTTT. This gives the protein CASSSRSGAITDTQYF.

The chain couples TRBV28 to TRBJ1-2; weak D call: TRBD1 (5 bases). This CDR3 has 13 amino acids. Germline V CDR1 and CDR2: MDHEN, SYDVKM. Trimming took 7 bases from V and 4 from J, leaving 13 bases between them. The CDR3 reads CASKAGPGYGYTF. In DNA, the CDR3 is TGTGCCAGCAAAGCAGGGCCAGGCTATGGCTACACCTTC.

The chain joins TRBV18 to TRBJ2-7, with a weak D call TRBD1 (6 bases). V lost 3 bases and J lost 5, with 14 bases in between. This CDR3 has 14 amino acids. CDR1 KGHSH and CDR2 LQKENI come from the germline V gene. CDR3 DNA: TGTGCCAGCTCACCCCAGGGGAAATCAGACGAGCAGTACTTC. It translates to CASSPQGKSDEQYF.

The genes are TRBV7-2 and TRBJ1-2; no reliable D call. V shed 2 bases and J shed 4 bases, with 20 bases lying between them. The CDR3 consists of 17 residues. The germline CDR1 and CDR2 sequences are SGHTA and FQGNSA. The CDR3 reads CASSLRSSIFTFYGYTF. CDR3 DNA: TGTGCCAGCAGCTTAAGGTCTAGCATCTTCACTTTCTATGGCTACACCTTC.

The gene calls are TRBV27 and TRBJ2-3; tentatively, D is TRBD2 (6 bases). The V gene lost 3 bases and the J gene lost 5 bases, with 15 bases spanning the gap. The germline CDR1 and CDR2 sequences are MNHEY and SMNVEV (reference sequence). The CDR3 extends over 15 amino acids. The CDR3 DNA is TGTGCCAGCAGTTTTAAGGAGGGCCCTCAAGATACGCAGTATTTT. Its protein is CASSFKEGPQDTQYF.

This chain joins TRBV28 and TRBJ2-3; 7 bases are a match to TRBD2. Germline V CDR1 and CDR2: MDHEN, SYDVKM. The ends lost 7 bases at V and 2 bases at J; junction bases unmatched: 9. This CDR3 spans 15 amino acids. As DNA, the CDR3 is TGTGCCAGCAACAAGCGGGAAGACACCACAGATACGCAGTATTTT. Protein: CASNKREDTTDTQYF.

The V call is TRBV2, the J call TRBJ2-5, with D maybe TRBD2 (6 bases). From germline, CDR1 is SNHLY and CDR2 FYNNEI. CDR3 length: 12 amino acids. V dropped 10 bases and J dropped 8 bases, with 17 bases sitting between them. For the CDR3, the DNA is TGTGCCACCGAACGGGACTCCCGAACCCAGTACTTC. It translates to CATERDSRTQYF. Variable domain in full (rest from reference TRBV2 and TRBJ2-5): EPEVTQTPSHQVTQMGQEVILRCVPISNHLYFYWYRQILGQKVEFLVSFYNNEISEKSEIFDDQFSVERPDGSNFTLKIRSTKLEDSAMYFCATERDSRTQYFGPGTRLLVL.

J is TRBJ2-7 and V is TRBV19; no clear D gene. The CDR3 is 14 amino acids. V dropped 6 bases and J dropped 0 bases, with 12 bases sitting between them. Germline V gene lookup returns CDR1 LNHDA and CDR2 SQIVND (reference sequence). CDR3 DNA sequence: TGTGCCAGTAGCTCGCAACATGCCTCCTACGAGCAGTACTTC. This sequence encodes CASSSQHASYEQYF.

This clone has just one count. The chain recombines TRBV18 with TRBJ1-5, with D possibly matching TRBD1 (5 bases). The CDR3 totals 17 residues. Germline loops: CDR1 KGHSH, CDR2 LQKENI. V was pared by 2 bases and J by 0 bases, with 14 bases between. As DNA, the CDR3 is TGTGCCAGCTCACCAAAAATGGTGCAGGGTAGCAATCAGCCCCAGCATTTT. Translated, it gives CASSPKMVQGSNQPQHF.

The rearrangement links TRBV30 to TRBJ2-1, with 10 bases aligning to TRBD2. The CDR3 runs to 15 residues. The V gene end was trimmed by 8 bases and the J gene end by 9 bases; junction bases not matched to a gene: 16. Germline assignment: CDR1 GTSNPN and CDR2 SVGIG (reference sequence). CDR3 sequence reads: CAGVVASGGQGEQFF. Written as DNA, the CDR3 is TGTGCCGGGGTGGTGGCTAGCGGGGGCCAGGGTGAGCAGTTCTTC.

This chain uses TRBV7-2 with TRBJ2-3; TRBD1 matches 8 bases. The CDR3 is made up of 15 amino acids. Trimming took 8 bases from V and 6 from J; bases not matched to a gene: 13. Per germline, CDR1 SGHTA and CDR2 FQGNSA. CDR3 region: CASGRVRGQWDTQYF. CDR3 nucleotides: TGTGCCAGCGGGCGGGTCAGGGGGCAGTGGGATACGCAGTATTTT.